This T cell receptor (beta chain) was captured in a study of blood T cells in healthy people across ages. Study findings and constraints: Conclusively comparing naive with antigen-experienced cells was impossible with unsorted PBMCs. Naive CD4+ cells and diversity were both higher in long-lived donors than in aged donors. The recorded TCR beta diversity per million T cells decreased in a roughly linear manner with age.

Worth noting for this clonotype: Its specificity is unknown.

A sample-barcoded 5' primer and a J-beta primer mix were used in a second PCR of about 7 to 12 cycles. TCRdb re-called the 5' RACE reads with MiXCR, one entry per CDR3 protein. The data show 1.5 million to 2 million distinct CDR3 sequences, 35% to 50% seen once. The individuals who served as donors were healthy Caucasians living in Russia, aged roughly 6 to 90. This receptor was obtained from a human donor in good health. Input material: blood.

DNA for the CDR3: TGTGCCAGCAGCCCCCCCGCAGGGATCAGCGGCTACACCTTC. Encoded protein: CASSPPAGISGYTF. V is TRBV4-2 and J is TRBJ1-2; D perhaps matches TRBD1 (5 bases). Germline values: CDR1 LGHNA, CDR2 YNFKEQ. This CDR3 region has 14 residues. V lost 4 bases to trimming and J lost 8 bases, with 17 bases between them.